This entry concerns a single T cell receptor (beta chain). Antigen unknown. The data were taken from a study of PD-L1 blockade in urothelial cancer. Across the whole study: In the patient group, about 85% of the roughly 29 were males with bladder-origin urothelial cancer.

Patients yielded 1 to 8 samples each, pretreatment and on-treatment. V was shortened by 2 bases and J by 0 bases, with 8 bases between the two germline ends. The CDR3 runs to 14 residues. Germline V gives CDR1 SGHTA, CDR2 FQGTGA. The assay was immunoSEQ multiplex PCR, and TCRdb's table has in-frame clones only and misses some. The table has some 51,000 clones, more than 75% seen once; the top ten hold about a sixth. Study findings and constraints: When measured at 3 weeks, tumor-associated blood clones expanded more in durable-benefit patients. Lower pretreatment blood TCR clonality, under the median, predicted better survival, researchers reported.

Sample: PBMCs, taken around atezolizumab (anti-PD-L1) treatment. The chain recombines TRBV7-3 with TRBJ2-7; maybe TRBD1 (6 bases). This sequence originates from a man aged 55 to 70 with urothelial cancer. CDR3 amino acids: CASSLQGRSYEQYF. The CDR3, as DNA: TGTGCCAGCAGCTTACAGGGGCGCTCCTACGAGCAGTACTTC.